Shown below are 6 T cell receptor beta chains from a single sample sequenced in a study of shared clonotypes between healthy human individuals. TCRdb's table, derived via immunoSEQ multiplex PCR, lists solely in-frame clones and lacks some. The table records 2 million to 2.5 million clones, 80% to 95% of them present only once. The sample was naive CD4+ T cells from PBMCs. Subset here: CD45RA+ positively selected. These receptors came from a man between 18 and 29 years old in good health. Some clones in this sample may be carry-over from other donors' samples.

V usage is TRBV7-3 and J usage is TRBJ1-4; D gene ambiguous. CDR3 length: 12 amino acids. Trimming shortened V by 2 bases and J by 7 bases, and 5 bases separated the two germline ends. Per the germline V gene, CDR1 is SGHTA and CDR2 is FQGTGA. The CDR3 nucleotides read TGTGCCAGCAGCTTAGGTCGTGAAAAACTGTTTTTT. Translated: CASSLGREKLFF.

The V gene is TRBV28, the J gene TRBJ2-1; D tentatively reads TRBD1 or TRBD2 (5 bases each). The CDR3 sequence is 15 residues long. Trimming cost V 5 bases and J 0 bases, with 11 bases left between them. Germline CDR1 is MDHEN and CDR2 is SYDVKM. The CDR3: CASSTPGASYNEQFF. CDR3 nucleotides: TGTGCCAGCAGTACCCCCGGGGCCTCCTACAATGAGCAGTTCTTC.

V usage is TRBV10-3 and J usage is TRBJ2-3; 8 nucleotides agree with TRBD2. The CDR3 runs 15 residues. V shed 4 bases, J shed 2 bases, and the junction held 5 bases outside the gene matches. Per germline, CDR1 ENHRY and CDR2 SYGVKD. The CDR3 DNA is TGTGCCATCAGTGGCTCGACTAGCGACACAGATACGCAGTATTTT. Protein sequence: CAISGSTSDTDTQYF.

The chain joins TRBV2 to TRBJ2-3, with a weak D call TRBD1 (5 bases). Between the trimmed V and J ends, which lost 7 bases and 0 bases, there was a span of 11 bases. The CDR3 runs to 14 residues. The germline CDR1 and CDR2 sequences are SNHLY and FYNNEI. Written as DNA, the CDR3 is TGTGCCAGCAAGAGACAGAGAAGCACAGATACGCAGTATTTT. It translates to CASKRQRSTDTQYF.

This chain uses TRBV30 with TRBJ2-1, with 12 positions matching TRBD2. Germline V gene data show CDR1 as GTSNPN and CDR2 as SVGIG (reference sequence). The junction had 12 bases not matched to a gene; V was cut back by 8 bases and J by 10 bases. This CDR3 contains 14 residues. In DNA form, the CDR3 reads TGTGCCGGATCGACTAGCGGGAGCTCTCGAGAGCAGTTCTTC. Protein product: CAGSTSGSSREQFF.

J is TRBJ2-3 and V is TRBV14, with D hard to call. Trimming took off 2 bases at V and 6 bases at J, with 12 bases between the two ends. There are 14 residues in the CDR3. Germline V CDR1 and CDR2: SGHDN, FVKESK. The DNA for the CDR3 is TGTGCCAGCAGCCAACGGACCTCGTGGGATACGCAGTATTTT. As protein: CASSQRTSWDTQYF. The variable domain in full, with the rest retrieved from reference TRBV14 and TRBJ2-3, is EAGVTQFPSHSVIEKGQTVTLRCDPISGHDNLYWYRRVMGKEIKFLLHFVKESKQDESGMPNNRFLAERTGGTYSTLKVQPAELEDSGVYFCASSQRTSWDTQYFGPGTRLTVL.